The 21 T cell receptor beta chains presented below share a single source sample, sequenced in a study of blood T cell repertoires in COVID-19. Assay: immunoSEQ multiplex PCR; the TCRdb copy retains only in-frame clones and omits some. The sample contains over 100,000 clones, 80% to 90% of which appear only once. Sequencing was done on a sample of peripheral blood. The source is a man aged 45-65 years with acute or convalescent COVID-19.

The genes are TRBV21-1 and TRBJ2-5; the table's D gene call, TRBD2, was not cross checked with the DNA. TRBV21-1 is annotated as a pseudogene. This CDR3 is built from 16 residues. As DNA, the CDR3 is TGTGCCAGCAGCAAAGCCTTAAGCGGGCACCAAGAGACCCAGTACTTC. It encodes CASSKALSGHQETQYF.

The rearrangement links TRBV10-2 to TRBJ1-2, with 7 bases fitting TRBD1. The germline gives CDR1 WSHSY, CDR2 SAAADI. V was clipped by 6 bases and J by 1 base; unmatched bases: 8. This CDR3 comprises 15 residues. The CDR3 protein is CASSPGQPINYGYTF. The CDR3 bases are TGCGCCAGCAGCCCGGGACAGCCTATTAACTATGGCTACACCTTC.

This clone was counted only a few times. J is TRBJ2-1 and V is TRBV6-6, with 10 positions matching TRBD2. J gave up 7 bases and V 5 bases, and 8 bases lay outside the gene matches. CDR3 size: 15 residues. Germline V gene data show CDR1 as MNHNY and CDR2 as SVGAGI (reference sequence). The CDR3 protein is CASSTLAGQGNEQFF. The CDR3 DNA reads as TGTGCCAGCAGTACACTAGCGGGACAAGGGAATGAGCAGTTCTTC.

CDR3: CASSLGTRSTDTQYF. In DNA form, the CDR3 reads TGTGCCAGCAGCTTGGGGACTAGGAGCACAGATACGCAGTATTTT. This chain links TRBV11-2 with TRBJ2-3; 8 bases fit TRBD2. V gave up 3 bases and J gave up 0 bases; unmatched junction bases: 2. The CDR3 sequence is 15 residues long. CDR1 is SGHAT, CDR2 FQNNGV, per germline.

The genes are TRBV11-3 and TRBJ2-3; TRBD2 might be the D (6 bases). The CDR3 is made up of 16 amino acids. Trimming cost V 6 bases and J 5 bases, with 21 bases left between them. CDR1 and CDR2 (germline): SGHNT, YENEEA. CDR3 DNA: TGTGCCAGCAGGCCCCGGGACTCCCCGGCCAAAGATACGCAGTATTTT. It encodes CASRPRDSPAKDTQYF.

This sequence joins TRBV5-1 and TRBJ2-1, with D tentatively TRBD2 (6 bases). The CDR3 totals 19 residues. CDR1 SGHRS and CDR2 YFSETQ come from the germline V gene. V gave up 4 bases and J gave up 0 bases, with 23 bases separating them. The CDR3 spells CASSTGGHGVRSSYNEQFF. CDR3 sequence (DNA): TGCGCCAGCAGCACCGGAGGGCACGGGGTTAGGAGCTCCTACAATGAGCAGTTCTTC.

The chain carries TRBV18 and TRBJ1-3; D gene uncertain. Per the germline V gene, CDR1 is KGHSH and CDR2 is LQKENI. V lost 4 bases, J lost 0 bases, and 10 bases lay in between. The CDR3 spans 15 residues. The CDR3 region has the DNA TGTGCCAGCTCACGACTTGAGGGCTCTGGAAACACCATATATTTT. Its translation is CASSRLEGSGNTIYF.

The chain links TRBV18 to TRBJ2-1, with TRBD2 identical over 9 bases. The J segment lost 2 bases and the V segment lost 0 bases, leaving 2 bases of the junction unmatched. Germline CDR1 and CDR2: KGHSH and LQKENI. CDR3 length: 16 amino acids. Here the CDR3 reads CASSPPGLAAYNEQFF. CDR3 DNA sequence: TGTGCCAGCTCACCACCGGGACTAGCTGCCTACAATGAGCAGTTCTTC.

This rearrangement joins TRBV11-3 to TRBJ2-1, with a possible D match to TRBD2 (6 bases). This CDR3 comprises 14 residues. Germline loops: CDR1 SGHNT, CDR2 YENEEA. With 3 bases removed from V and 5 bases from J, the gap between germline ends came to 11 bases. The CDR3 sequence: CASSFSGSHNEQFF. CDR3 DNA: TGTGCCAGCAGCTTCTCCGGGAGCCACAATGAGCAGTTCTTC.

CDR3: CASSLRLAGRNSYNEQFF. The CDR3 coding sequence is TGTGCCAGCAGTTTACGGCTAGCGGGACGTAACTCCTACAATGAGCAGTTCTTC. The V call is TRBV28, the J call TRBJ2-1; TRBD2 aligns across 9 bases. Germline CDR1 MDHEN, CDR2 SYDVKM. CDR3 size: 18 residues. Trimming removed 2 bases from V and 0 bases from J; junction bases left unmatched: 8.

CDR3 in DNA: TGTGCCAGCAGTATCAGGGGTCCCTACGAGCAGTACTTC. Its protein product is CASSIRGPYEQYF. This rearrangement joins TRBV2 to TRBJ2-7, with D tentatively TRBD1 (6 bases). Trimming pared 5 bases from V and 2 bases from J, leaving 10 bases between. The length of the CDR3 is 13 residues. The V gene's germline CDR1 is SNHLY and CDR2 FYNNEI.

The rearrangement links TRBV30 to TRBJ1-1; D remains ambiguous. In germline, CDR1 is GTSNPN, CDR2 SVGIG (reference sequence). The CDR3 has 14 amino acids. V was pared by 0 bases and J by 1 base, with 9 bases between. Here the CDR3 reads CAWSVLSENTEAFF. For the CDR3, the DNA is TGTGCCTGGAGTGTACTCTCTGAGAACACTGAAGCTTTCTTT.

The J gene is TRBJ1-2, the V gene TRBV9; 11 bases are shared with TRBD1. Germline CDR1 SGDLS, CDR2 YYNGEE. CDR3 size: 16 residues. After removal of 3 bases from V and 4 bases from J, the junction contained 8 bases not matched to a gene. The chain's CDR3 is CASSGQRTGGGYGYTF. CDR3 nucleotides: TGTGCCAGCAGCGGGCAAAGGACAGGGGGCGGCTATGGCTACACCTTC.

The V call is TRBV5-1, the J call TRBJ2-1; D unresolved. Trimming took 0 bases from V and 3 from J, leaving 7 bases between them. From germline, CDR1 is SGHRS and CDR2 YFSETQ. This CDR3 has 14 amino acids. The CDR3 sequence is CASSLVGSYNEQFF. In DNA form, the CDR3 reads TGCGCCAGCAGCTTGGTTGGCAGCTACAATGAGCAGTTCTTC.

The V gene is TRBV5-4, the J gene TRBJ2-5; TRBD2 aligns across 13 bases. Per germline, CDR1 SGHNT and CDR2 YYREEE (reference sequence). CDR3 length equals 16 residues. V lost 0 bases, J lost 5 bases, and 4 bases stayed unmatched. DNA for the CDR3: TGTGCCAGCAGCTTGGCTGGACTAGCGGGAGCCGAGACCCAGTACTTC. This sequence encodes CASSLAGLAGAETQYF.

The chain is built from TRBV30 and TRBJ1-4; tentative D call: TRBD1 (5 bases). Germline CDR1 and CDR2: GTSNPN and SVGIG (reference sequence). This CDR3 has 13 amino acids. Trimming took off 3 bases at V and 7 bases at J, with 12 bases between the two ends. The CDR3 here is CAWRVGGVEKLFF. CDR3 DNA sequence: TGTGCCTGGAGAGTTGGGGGGGTTGAAAAACTGTTTTTT.

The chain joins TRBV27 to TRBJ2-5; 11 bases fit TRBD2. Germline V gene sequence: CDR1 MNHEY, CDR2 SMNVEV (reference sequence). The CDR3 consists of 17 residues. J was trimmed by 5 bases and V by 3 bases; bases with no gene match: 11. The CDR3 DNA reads TGTGCCAGCAGTTTTATCTCCCGACTAGCGGGGCCTGAGACCCAGTACTTC. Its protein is CASSFISRLAGPETQYF.

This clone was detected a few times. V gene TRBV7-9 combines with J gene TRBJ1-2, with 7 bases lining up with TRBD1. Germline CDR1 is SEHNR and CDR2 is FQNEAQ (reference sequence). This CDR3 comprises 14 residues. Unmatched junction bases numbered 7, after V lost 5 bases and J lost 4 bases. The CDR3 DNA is TGTGCCAGCAGCCGGGACAGTGGCTTCTATGGCTACACCTTC. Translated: CASSRDSGFYGYTF.

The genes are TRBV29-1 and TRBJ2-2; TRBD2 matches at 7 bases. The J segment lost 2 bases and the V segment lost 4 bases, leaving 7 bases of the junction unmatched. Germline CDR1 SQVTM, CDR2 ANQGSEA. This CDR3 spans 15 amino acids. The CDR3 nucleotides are TGCAGCGTTGTCCGGGCTAGCGGAAACACCGGGGAGCTGTTTTTT. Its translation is CSVVRASGNTGELFF.

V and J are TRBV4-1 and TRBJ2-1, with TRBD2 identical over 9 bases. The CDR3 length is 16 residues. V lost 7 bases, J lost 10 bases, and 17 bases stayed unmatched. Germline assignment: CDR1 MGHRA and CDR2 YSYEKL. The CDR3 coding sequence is TGCGCCAGCAAGAAGACTGGGGCGGGAGGGCCAGGGGAGCAGTTCTTC. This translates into CASKKTGAGGPGEQFF.

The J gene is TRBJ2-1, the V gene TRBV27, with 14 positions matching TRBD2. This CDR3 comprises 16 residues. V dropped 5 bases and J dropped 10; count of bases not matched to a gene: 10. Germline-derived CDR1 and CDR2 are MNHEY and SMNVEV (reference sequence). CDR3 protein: CASSRIGTSGSVEQFF. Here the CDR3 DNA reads TGTGCCAGCAGTCGAATCGGGACTAGCGGGAGTGTGGAGCAGTTCTTC.